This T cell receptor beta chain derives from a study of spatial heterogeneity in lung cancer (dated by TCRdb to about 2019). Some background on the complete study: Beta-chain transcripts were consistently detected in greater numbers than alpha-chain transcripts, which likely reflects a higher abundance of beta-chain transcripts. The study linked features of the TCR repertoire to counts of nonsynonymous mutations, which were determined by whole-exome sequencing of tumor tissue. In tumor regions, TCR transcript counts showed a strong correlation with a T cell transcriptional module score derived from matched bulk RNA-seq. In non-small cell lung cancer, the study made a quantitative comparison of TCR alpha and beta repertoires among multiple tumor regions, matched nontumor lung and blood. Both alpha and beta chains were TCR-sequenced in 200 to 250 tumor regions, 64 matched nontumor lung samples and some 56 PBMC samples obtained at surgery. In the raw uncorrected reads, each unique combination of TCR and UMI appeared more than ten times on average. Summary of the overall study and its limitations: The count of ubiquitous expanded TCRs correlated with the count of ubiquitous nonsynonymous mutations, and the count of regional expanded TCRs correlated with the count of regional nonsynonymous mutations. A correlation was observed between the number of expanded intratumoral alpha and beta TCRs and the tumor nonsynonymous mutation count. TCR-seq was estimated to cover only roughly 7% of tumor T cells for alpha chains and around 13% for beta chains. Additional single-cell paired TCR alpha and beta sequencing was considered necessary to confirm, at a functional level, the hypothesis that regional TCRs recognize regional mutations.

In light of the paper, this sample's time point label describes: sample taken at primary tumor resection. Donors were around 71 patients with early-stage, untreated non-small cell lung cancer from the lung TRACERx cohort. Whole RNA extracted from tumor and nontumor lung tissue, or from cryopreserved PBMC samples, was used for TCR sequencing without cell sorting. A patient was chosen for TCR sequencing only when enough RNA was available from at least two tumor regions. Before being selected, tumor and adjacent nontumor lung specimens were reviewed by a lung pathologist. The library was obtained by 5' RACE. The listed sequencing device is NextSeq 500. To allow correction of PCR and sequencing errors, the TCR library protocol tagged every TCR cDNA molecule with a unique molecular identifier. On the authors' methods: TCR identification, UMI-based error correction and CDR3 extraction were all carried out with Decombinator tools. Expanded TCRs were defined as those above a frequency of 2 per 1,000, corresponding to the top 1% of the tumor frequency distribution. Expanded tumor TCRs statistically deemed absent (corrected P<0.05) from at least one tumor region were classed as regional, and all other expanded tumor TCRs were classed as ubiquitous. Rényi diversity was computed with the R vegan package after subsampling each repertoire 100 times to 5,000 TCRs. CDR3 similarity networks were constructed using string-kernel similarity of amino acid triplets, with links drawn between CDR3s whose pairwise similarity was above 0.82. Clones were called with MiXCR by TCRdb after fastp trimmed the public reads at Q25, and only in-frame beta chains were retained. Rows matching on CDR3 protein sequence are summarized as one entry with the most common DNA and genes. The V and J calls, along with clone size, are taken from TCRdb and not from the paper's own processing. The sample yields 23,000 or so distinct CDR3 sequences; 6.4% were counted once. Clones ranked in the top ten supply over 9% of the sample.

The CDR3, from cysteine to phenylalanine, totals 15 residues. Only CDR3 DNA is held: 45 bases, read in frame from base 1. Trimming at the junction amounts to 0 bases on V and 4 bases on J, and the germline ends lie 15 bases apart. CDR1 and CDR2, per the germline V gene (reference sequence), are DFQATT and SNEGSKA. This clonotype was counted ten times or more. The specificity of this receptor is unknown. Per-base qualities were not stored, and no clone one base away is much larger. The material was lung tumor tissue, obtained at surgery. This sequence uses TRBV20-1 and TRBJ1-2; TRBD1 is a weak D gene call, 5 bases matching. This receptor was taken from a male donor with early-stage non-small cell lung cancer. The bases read TGCAGTGCTAGAGACCAACCAGGGTATTCCTATGGCTACACCTTC. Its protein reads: CSARDQPGYSYGYTF.